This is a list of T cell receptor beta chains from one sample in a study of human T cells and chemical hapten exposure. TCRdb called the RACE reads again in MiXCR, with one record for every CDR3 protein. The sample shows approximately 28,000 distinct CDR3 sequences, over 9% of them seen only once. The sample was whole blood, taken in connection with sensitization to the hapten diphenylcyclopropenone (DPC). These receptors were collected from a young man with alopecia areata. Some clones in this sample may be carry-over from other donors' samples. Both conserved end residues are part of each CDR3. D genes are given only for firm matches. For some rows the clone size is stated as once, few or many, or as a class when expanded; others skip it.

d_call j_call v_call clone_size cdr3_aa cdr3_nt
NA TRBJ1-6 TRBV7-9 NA CASTSQGSSYNSPLHF TGTGCCAGCACCTCCCAAGGGAGCTCCTATAATTCACCCCTCCACTTT
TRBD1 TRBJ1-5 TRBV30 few CAWSPLGQRNQPQHF TGTGCCTGGAGTCCTTTGGGACAGCGGAATCAGCCCCAGCATTTT
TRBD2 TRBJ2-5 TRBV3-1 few CASSQQRDGTQYF TGTGCCAGCAGCCAACAGCGGGACGGGACCCAGTACTTC
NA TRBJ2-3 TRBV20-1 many CSAGTGTDTQYF TGCAGTGCTGGGACCGGCACAGATACGCAGTATTTT
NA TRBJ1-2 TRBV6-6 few CASSYPEGKGYGYTF TGTGCCAGCAGTTACCCAGAGGGGAAAGGGTATGGCTACACCTTC
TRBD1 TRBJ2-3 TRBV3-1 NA CASSRKTGQGADTQYF TGTGCCAGCAGCCGGAAGACCGGACAGGGGGCAGATACGCAGTATTTT
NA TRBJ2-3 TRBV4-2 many CASSQDSGTETDTQYF TGTGCCAGCAGCCAAGATTCCGGGACGGAGACAGATACGCAGTATTTT
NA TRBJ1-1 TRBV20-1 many CSAWDDTEAFF TGCAGTGCTTGGGACGACACTGAAGCTTTCTTT
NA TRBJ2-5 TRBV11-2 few CASSLKLGGTQYF TGTGCCAGCAGCTTAAAACTGGGAGGGACCCAGTACTTC
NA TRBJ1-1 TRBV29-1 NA CSVQELDRSSLEAFF TGCAGCGTTCAGGAGCTCGACAGAAGCTCGCTTGAAGCTTTCTTT
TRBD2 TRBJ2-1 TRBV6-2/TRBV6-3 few CASSYPGRSDLNEQFF TGTGCCAGCAGTTACCCCGGGAGGTCGGATTTAAATGAGCAGTTCTTC
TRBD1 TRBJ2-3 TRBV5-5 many CASTVSQGGTDTQYF TGTGCCAGCACCGTTTCACAGGGGGGAACAGATACGCAGTATTTT
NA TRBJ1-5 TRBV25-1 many CASSGRLDQPQHF TGTGCCAGCAGTGGCAGATTAGATCAGCCCCAGCATTTT
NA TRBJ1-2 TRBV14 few CASSPQTYYGYTF TGTGCCAGCAGCCCCCAGACGTACTATGGCTACACCTTC
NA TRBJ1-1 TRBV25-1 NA CASNDHVENTEAFF TGTGCCAGCAATGATCACGTAGAGAACACTGAAGCTTTCTTT
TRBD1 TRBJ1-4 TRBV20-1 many CSAFTGTGPLTNEKLFF TGCAGTGCTTTTACCGGGACAGGCCCGCTAACTAATGAAAAACTGTTTTTT
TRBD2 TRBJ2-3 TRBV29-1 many CSVEEVGGSADTQYF TGCAGCGTTGAAGAAGTGGGAGGGAGCGCAGATACGCAGTATTTT
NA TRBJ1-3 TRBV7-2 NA CAIQSGSREPTGNTIYF TGTGCCATCCAATCGGGGTCCAGGGAACCCACTGGAAACACCATATATTTT
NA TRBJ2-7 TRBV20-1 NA CSARETGLWYF TGTAGTGCTAGAGAAACAGGGCTTTGGTACTTC
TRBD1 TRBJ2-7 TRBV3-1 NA CASSPGTGYYEQYF TGTGCCAGCAGCCCCGGGACAGGGTATTACGAGCAGTACTTC
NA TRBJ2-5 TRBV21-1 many CASTNSVLAMIETQYF TGTGCCAGCACCAACTCGGTGCTAGCTATGATAGAGACCCAGTACTTC
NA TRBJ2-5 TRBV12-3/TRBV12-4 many CASSPWGVSETQYF TGTGCCAGCAGCCCTTGGGGGGTCTCCGAGACCCAGTACTTC
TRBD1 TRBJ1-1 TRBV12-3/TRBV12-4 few CASSRGQLNTEAFF TGTGCCAGCAGCCGGGGACAGCTGAACACTGAAGCTTTCTTT
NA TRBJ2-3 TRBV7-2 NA CASSSIATGTDTQYF TGTGCCAGCAGCTCGATCGCGACTGGCACAGATACGCAGTATTTT
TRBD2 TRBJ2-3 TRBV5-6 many CASSLGPAGGTDTQYF TGTGCCAGCAGCTTGGGCCCAGCGGGGGGCACAGATACGCAGTATTTT
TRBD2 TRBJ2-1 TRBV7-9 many CAPGEGEQFF TGTGCCCCGGGGGAGGGTGAGCAGTTCTTC
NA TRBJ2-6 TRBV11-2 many CASSFEGSSGANVLTF TGTGCCAGCAGCTTTGAGGGCAGCTCTGGGGCCAACGTCCTGACTTTC
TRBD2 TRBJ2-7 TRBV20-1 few CSAVAGVYEQYF TGCAGTGCCGTAGCGGGAGTCTACGAGCAGTACTTC